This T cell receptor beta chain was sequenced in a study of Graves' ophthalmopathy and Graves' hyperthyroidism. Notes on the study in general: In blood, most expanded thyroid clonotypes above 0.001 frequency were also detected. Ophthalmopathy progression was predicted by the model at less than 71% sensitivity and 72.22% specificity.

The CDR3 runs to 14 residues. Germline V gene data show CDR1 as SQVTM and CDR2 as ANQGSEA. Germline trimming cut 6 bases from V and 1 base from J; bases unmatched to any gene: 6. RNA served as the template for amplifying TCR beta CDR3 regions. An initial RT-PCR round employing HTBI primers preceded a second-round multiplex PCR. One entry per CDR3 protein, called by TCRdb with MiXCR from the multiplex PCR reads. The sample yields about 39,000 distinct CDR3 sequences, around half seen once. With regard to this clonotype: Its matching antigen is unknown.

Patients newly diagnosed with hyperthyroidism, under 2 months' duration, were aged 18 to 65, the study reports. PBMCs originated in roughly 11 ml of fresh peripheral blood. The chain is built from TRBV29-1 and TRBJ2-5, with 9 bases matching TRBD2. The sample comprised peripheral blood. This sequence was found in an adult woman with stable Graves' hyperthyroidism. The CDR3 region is CSVVSGRPQETQYF. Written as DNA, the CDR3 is TGCAGCGTCGTTAGCGGGAGACCCCAAGAGACCCAGTACTTC. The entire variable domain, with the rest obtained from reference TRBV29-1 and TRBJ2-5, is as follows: SAVISQKPSRDICQRGTSLTIQCQVDSQVTMMFWYRQQPGQSLTLIATANQGSEATYESGFVIDKFPISRPNLTFSTLTVSNMSPEDSSIYLCSVVSGRPQETQYFGPGTRLLVL.